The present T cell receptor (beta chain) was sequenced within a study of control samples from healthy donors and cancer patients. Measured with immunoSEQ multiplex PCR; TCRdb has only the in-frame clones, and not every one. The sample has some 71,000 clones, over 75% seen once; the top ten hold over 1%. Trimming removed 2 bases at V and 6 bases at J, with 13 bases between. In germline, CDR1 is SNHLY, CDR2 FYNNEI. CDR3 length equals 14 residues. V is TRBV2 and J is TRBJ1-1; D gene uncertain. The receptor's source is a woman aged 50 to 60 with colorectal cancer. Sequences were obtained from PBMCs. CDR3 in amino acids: CASSELVPAPEAFF. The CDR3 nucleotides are TGTGCCAGCAGTGAATTGGTCCCAGCACCTGAAGCTTTCTTT.